These 20 T cell receptor beta chains came from one sample sequenced in a study of blood T cell repertoires in COVID-19. Libraries were prepared by immunoSEQ multiplex PCR; TCRdb keeps only in-frame clonotypes and omits some of them. In the table there are around 150,000 clones, roughly 76% of which are singletons. Material: peripheral blood. The receptors originated from a woman between 45 and 60 years old with active or convalescent COVID-19.

This clone turned up a few times. The rearrangement uses TRBV6-5 and TRBJ1-2; 8 bases are shared with TRBD1. CDR1 is MNHEY and CDR2 is SVGAGI in the germline V gene. V gave up 4 bases and J gave up 8 bases; unmatched junction bases: 9. This CDR3 contains 14 residues. The CDR3 here is CASSSRTGSRGYTF. DNA for the CDR3: TGTGCCAGCAGTTCCCGGACAGGGAGCAGGGGCTACACCTTC.

The chain links TRBV7-9 to TRBJ1-1; D may be TRBD1 (6 bases). The CDR3 runs to 15 residues. The V end was cut by 4 bases, the J end by 0 bases, with 12 bases between. Germline loops: CDR1 SEHNR, CDR2 FQNEAQ (reference sequence). In nucleotides, the CDR3 is TGTGCCAGCAGCTCCCCGGACAGAATGAACACTGAAGCTTTCTTT. Protein: CASSSPDRMNTEAFF.

The rearrangement links TRBV12-5 to TRBJ2-7, with 7 bases that match TRBD1. The CDR3 consists of 15 residues. V was clipped by 5 bases and J by 0 bases; unmatched bases: 7. CDR1 and CDR2 from the germline V gene are LGHNT and FRNRAP. CDR3 region: CASGPGTDGSYEQYF. The DNA for the CDR3 is TGTGCTAGTGGTCCCGGGACAGATGGCTCCTACGAGCAGTACTTC.

V is TRBV6-4 and J is TRBJ2-3, with TRBD1 matching over 7 bases. Germline values: CDR1 MRHNA, CDR2 SNTAGT. V gave up 3 bases and J gave up 4 bases; unmatched junction bases: 1. CDR3 size: 13 residues. The CDR3 is CASSDQGADTQYF. CDR3 bases: TGTGCCAGCAGTGATCAGGGGGCAGATACGCAGTATTTT.

The chain carries TRBV7-6 and TRBJ1-2; unclear D gene. V lost 5 bases, J lost 0 bases, and 16 bases lay in between. Germline values: CDR1 SGHVS, CDR2 FNYEAQ. CDR3 length: 16 amino acids. The CDR3 reads CASSLGSSLTNYGYTF. CDR3 in DNA: TGTGCCAGCAGCCTAGGGTCTTCCCTAACTAACTATGGCTACACCTTC.

V gene TRBV29-1 combines with J gene TRBJ1-4; 10 bases are a match to TRBD1. The CDR3 is made up of 13 amino acids. Germline loops: CDR1 SQVTM, CDR2 ANQGSEA. With V trimmed by 7 bases and J by 4 bases, 3 bases remained unmatched. CDR3 protein: CSARDRGNEKLFF. CDR3 sequence (DNA): TGCAGCGCCCGGGACAGGGGTAATGAAAAACTGTTTTTT. The whole variable domain, filled in from reference TRBV29-1 and TRBJ1-4, reads SAVISQKPSRDICQRGTSLTIQCQVDSQVTMMFWYRQQPGQSLTLIATANQGSEATYESGFVIDKFPISRPNLTFSTLTVSNMSPEDSSIYLCSARDRGNEKLFFGSGTQLSVL.

This chain connects TRBV2 to TRBJ1-1, with D possibly being TRBD1 (6 bases). Trimming stripped 6 bases from V and 0 bases from J, with 11 bases between. Germline loops: CDR1 SNHLY, CDR2 FYNNEI. CDR3 length: 14 amino acids. The CDR3 DNA sequence: TGTGCCAGCAGCAACAGGGTCATGAACACTGAAGCTTTCTTT. Residues: CASSNRVMNTEAFF.

This clone was seen once. The CDR3 coding sequence is TGTGCCAGCAGCGCGGGGGTATCGGGGTTGGGGGAGACCCAGTACTTC. Its translation is CASSAGVSGLGETQYF. The chain links TRBV5-6 to TRBJ2-5, with 7 bases fitting TRBD2. J lost 5 bases, V lost 4 bases, and 14 bases had no gene match. The CDR3 runs to 16 residues. Germline V lookup: CDR1 SGHDT, CDR2 YYEEEE.

The CDR3 loop reads CASSIGQGAQNEQFF. The CDR3 bases are TGTGCCAGTAGTATCGGACAGGGGGCGCAGAATGAGCAGTTCTTC. This chain joins TRBV19 and TRBJ2-1, with 11 bases that match TRBD1. The CDR3 runs to 15 residues. The V segment lost 3 bases and the J segment 7 bases; nucleotides outside the gene matches: 5. Germline CDR1 reads LNHDA; CDR2 reads SQIVND (reference sequence).

This chain joins TRBV12-3 or TRBV12-4 and TRBJ1-5, with a weak D call TRBD1 (6 bases). This CDR3 has 13 residues. Trimming pared 2 bases from V and 5 bases from J, leaving 7 bases between. For the CDR3, the DNA is TGTGCCAGCAGTTTAACAGGGTATCAGCCCCAGCATTTT. Amino acids: CASSLTGYQPQHF.

This rearrangement joins TRBV11-2 to TRBJ2-7; no clear D. Germline lookup yields CDR1 SGHAT and CDR2 FQNNGV. V gave up 1 base and J gave up 8 bases, with 15 bases separating them. CDR3 length: 14 amino acids. This chain's CDR3 is CASSLGSSYEQQYF. The CDR3 region has the DNA TGTGCCAGCAGCTTAGGGTCTTCGTACGAGCAGCAGTACTTC.

The chain uses TRBV28 and TRBJ1-5; D gene ambiguous. V lost 3 bases and J lost 7, with 7 bases in between. This CDR3 has 12 residues. Germline V gene sequence: CDR1 MDHEN, CDR2 SYDVKM. The CDR3 DNA reads TGTGCCAGCAGTTTGTGGAGCCAGCCCCAGCATTTT. Translated, it gives CASSLWSQPQHF.

This clone appeared many times. The chain uses TRBV3-1 (or the pseudogene TRBV3-2) and TRBJ2-7; D possibly corresponds to TRBD2 (6 bases). This CDR3 has 15 amino acids. Deletions cut 0 bases from V and 2 bases from J, with 11 bases between. CDR1 and CDR2 (germline): LGHDT, YNNKEL (reference sequence). The CDR3 is CASSQDASETYEQYF. The CDR3 DNA is TGTGCCAGCAGCCAAGACGCTAGCGAGACCTACGAGCAGTACTTC.

The chain joins TRBV30 to TRBJ2-2, with TRBD1 identical over 10 bases. From germline, CDR1 is GTSNPN and CDR2 SVGIG (reference sequence). V dropped 8 bases and J dropped 6; count of bases not matched to a gene: 9. The CDR3 covers 14 residues. In DNA form, the CDR3 reads TGTGCCGGGCGGACAGGGGGTAACCCCGGGGAGCTGTTTTTT. It encodes CAGRTGGNPGELFF.

This clone was recorded a few times. The chain recombines TRBV29-1 with TRBJ1-2; 10 nucleotides align to TRBD1. This CDR3 contains 14 residues. The V and J ends lost 6 bases and 8 bases, in that order; junction bases with no gene match: 12. The germline CDR1 and CDR2 sequences are SQVTM and ANQGSEA. The CDR3 region is CSVSTGTGVGGYTF. In DNA, the CDR3 is TGCAGCGTCTCGACCGGGACAGGGGTCGGGGGCTACACCTTC.

This clone was counted between two and nine times. The chain is built from TRBV9 and TRBJ2-4; possibly TRBD2 for D (5 bases). Trimming removed 2 bases from V and 8 bases from J, with 11 bases in between. Germline assignment: CDR1 SGDLS and CDR2 YYNGEE. This CDR3 is 13 amino acids long. The CDR3 spells CASSVSSGDIQYF. DNA for the CDR3: TGTGCCAGCAGCGTGAGTTCCGGGGACATTCAGTACTTC.

This sequence joins TRBV18 and TRBJ1-6; tentatively, D is TRBD1 (6 bases). The V gene's germline CDR1 is KGHSH and CDR2 LQKENI. The V gene lost 6 bases and the J gene lost 7 bases, with 16 bases spanning the gap. The CDR3 is 15 amino acids. CDR3 nucleotide sequence: TGTGCCAGCTCCCCCTTCGACAGGAAAAATTCACCCCTCCACTTT. Its translation: CASSPFDRKNSPLHF.

The chain recombines TRBV29-1 with TRBJ1-1, with D hard to call. There are 13 residues in the CDR3. Trimming took off 2 bases at V and 8 bases at J, with 15 bases between the two ends. Germline assignment: CDR1 SQVTM and CDR2 ANQGSEA. Here the CDR3 reads CSVEKTYTREAFF. The CDR3 DNA is TGCAGCGTTGAAAAAACTTATACCCGGGAAGCTTTCTTT.

This chain links TRBV10-3 with TRBJ2-1; TRBD2 matches 11 bases. Trimming removed 1 base from V and 7 bases from J; junction bases left unmatched: 9. Germline lookup yields CDR1 ENHRY and CDR2 SYGVKD. This CDR3 contains 17 residues. DNA for the CDR3: TGTGCCATCAGTGAGTTAACACCGGGACTAGCGGCGAATGAGCAGTTCTTC. Translation: CAISELTPGLAANEQFF.

The rearrangement uses TRBV5-1 and TRBJ1-2; a possible D gene is TRBD1 (6 bases). In germline, CDR1 is SGHRS, CDR2 YFSETQ. The V end was cut by 1 base, the J end by 8 bases, with 12 bases between. CDR3 length: 13 amino acids. CDR3 DNA sequence: TGCGCCAGCAGCTTGACAGGGAGTAGGGGCTACACCTTC. Its translation: CASSLTGSRGYTF.